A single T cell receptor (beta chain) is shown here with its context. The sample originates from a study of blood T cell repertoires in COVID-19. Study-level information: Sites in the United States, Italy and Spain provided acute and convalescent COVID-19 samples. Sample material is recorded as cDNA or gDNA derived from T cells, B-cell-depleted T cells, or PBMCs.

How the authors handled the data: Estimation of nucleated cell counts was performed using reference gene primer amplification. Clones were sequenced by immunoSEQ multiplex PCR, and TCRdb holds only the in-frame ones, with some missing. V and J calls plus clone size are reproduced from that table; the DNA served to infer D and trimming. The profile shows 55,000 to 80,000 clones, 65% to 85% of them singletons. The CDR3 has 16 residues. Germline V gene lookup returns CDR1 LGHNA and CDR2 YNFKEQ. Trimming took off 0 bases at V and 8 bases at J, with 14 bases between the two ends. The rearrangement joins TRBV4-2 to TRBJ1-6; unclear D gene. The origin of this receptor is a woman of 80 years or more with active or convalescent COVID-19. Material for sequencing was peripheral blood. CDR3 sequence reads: CASSQDGEGKHSPLHF. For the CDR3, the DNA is TGTGCCAGCAGCCAAGATGGGGAGGGTAAGCATTCACCCCTCCACTTT.